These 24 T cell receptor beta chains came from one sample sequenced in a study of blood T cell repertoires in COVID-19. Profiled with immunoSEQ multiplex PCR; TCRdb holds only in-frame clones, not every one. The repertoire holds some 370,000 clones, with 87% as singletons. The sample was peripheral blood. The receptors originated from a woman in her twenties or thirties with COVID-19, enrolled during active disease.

The CDR3 loop reads CASSSRTGKETQYF. The CDR3 nucleotides read TGTGCCAGCAGCTCCCGGACAGGGAAAGAGACCCAGTACTTC. This chain connects TRBV28 to TRBJ2-5, with 8 bases matching TRBD1. The CDR3 sequence is 14 residues long. Per germline, CDR1 MDHEN and CDR2 SYDVKM. V was clipped by 6 bases and J by 3 bases; unmatched bases: 6.

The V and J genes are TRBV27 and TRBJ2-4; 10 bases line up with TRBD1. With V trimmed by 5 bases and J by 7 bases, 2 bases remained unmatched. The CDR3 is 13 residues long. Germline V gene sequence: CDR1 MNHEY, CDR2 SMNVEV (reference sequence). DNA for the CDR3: TGTGCCAGCAGTCTGGACAGGGGGAACATTCAGTACTTC. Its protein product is CASSLDRGNIQYF.

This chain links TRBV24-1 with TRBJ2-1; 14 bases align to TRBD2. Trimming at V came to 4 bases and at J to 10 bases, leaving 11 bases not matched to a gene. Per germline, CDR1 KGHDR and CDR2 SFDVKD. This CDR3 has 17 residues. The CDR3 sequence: CATSESGLAGVSDEQFF. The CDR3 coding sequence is TGTGCCACCAGTGAATCGGGACTAGCGGGAGTAAGTGACGAGCAGTTCTTC.

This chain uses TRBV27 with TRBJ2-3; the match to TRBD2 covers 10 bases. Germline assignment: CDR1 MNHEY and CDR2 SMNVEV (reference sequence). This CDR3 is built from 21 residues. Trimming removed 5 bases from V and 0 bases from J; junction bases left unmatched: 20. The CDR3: CASSLSLAGEITYTSTDTQYF. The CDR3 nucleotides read TGTGCCAGCAGTCTCTCCCTAGCGGGAGAGATTACATACACTAGCACAGATACGCAGTATTTT.

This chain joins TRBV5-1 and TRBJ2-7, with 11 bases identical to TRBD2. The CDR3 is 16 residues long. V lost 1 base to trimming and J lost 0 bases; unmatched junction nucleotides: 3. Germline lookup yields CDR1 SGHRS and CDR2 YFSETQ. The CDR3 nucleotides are TGCGCCAGCAGCTTGTTTACTAGCGGGAGCTCCTACGAGCAGTACTTC. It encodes CASSLFTSGSSYEQYF.

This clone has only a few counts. This CDR3 is CASSPGTDTYQETQYF. The CDR3, as DNA: TGTGCCAGCAGCCCCGGGACAGACACATACCAAGAGACCCAGTACTTC. The chain carries TRBV7-6 and TRBJ2-5; 7 bases align to TRBD1. The CDR3 extends over 16 amino acids. The V gene end was trimmed by 5 bases and the J gene end by 0 bases; junction bases not matched to a gene: 9. Germline-derived CDR1 and CDR2 are SGHVS and FNYEAQ.

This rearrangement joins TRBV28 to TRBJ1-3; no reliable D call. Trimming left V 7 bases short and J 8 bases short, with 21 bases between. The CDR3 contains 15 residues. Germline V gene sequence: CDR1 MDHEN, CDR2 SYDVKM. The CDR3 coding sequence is TGTGCCAGCAACTCCGCGGCCCATTTCGAGGACACCATATATTTT. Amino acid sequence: CASNSAAHFEDTIYF.

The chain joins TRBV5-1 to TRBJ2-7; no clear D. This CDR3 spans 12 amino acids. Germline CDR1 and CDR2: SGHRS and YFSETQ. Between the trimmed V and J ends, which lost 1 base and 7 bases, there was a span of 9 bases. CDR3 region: CASSLSQVEQYF. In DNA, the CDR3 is TGCGCCAGCAGCTTGAGTCAGGTGGAGCAGTACTTC.

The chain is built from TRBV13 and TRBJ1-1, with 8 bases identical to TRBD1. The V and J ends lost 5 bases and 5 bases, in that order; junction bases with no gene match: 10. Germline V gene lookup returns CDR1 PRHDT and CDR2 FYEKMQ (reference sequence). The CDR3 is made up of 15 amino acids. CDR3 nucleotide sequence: TGTGCCAGCAGCGCCGACAGGGGTAGGAAGACTGAAGCTTTCTTT. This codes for CASSADRGRKTEAFF.

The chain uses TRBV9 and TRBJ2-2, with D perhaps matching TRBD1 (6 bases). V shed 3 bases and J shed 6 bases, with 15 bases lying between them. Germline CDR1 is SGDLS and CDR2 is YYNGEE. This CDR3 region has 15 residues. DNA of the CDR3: TGTGCCAGCAGCGCAACAGGGAACGTGGCCGGGGAGCTGTTTTTT. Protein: CASSATGNVAGELFF.

The DNA of the CDR3 is TGTGCCAGCAGCTTATGGGGCGGGAGCCGGGACAATGAGCAGTTCTTC. Encoded protein: CASSLWGGSRDNEQFF. The chain combines TRBV7-2 with TRBJ2-1, with 7 nucleotides matching TRBD2. Trimming at V came to 2 bases and at J to 5 bases, leaving 9 bases not matched to a gene. Germline assignment: CDR1 SGHTA and CDR2 FQGNSA. CDR3 length: 16 amino acids.

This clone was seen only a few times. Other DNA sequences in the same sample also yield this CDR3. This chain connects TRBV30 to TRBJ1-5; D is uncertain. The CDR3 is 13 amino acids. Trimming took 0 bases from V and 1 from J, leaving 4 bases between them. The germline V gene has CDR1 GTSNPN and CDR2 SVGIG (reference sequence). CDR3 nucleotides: TGTGCCTGGAGTGTCCTAAGCAATCAGCCCCAGCATTTT. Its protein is CAWSVLSNQPQHF.

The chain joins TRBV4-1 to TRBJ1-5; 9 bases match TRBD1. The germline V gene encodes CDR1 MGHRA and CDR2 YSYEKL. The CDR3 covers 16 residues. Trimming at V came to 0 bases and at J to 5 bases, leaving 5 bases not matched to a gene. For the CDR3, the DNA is TGCGCCAGCAGCCAAGAGGGGGGACAGGGAGATCAGCCCCAGCATTTT. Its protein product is CASSQEGGQGDQPQHF.

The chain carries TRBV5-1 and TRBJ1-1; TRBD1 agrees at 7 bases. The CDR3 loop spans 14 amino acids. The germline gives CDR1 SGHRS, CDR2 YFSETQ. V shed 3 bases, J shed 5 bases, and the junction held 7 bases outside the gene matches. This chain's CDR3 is CASSSRQGVTEAFF. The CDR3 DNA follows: TGCGCCAGCAGCTCCCGACAGGGAGTGACTGAAGCTTTCTTT.

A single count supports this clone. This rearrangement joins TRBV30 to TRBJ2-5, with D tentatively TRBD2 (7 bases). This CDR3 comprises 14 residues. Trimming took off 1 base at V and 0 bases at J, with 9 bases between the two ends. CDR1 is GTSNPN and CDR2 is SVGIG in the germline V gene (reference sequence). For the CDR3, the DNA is TGTGCCTGGAGTGGAGGGGGGGACCAAGAGACCCAGTACTTC. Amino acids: CAWSGGGDQETQYF.

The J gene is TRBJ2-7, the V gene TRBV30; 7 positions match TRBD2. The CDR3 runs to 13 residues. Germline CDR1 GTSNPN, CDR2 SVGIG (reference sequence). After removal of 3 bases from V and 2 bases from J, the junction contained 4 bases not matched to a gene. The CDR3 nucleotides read TGTGCCTGGAGCGCGGGAGAGACCTACGAGCAGTACTTC. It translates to CAWSAGETYEQYF. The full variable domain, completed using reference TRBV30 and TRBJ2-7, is SQTIHQWPATLVQPVGSPLSLECTVEGTSNPNLYWYRQAAGRGLQLLFYSVGIGQISSEVPQNLSASRPQDRQFILSSKKLLLSDSGFYLCAWSAGETYEQYFGPGTRLTVT.

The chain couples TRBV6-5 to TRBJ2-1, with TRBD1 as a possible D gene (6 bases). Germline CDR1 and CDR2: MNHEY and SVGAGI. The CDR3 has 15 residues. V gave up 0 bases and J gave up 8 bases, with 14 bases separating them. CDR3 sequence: CASSYSATGQDEQFF. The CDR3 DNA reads TGTGCCAGCAGTTACTCTGCGACAGGTCAAGATGAGCAGTTCTTC.

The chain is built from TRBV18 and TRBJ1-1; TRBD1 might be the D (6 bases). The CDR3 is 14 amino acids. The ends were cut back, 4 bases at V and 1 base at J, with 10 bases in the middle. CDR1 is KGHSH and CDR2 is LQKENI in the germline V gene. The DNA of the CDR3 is TGTGCCAGCTCACTCGACAGGTCGAACACTGAAGCTTTCTTT. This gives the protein CASSLDRSNTEAFF.

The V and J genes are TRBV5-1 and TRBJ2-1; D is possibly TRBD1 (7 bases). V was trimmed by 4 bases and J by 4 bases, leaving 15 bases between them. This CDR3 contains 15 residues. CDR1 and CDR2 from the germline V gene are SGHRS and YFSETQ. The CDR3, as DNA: TGCGCCAGCAGCCGAGGACAGGACTATTACAATGAGCAGTTCTTC. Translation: CASSRGQDYYNEQFF. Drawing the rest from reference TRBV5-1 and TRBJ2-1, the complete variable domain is KAGVTQTPRYLIKTRGQQVTLSCSPISGHRSVSWYQQTPGQGLQFLFEYFSETQRNKGNFPGRFSGRQFSNSRSEMNVSTLELGDSALYLCASSRGQDYYNEQFFGPGTRLTVL.

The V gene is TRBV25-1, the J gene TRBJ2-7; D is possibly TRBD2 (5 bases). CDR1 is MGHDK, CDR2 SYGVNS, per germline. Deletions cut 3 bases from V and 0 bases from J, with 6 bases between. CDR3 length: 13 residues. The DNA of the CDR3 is TGTGCCAGCAGTGACGGGATCTCCTACGAGCAGTACTTC. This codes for CASSDGISYEQYF.

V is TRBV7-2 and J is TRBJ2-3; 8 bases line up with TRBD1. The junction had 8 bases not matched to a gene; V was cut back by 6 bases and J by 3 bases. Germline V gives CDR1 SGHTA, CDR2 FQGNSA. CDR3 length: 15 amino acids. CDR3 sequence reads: CASRNGQGVTDTQYF. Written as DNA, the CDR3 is TGTGCCAGCAGGAACGGACAGGGTGTGACAGATACGCAGTATTTT.

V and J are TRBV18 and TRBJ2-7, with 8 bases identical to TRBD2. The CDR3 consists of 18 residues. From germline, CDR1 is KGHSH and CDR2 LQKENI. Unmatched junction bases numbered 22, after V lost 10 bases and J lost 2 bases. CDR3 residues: CATAGGPITSGNPYEQYF. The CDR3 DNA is TGTGCCACCGCGGGGGGCCCCATAACTAGCGGCAATCCCTACGAGCAGTACTTC.

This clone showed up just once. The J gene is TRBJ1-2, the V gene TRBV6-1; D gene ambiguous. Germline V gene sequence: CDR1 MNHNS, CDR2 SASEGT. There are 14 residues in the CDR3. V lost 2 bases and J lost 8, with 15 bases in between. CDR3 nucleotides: TGTGCCAGCAGTGAAAATGGGCCAATGTACGGCTACACCTTC. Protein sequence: CASSENGPMYGYTF.

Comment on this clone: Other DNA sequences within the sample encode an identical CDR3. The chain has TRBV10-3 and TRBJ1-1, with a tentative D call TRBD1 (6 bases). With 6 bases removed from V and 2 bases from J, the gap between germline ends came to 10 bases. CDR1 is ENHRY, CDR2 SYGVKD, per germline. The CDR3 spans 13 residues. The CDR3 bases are TGTGCCATCAGGCTACAGGGCAACACTGAAGCTTTCTTT. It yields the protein CAIRLQGNTEAFF.